A single sample gave rise to the 31 T cell receptor beta chains below, sequenced in a study of low-dose radiotherapy and immunotherapy resistance in tumors. cDNA synthesis used a TRAV/TRBV-specific primer set for both chains. TCR amplification ran 15 to 25 PCR cycles using constant-region and V-primer adapter primers. TCRdb independently ran MiXCR on the reads; one entry per CDR3 protein. In the table there are approximately 15,000 distinct CDR3 sequences, 60% of which are singletons. The receptors shown here come from a human donor with advanced metastatic prostate, ovarian, gallbladder or colorectal cancer (not recorded which). This table probably holds off-target reads from a library built for another chain.

This clonotype was recorded a few times. The chain has TRBV2 and TRBJ2-7; D call uncertain. Trimming took 7 bases from V and 0 from J, leaving 13 bases between them. Germline V gene sequence: CDR1 SNHLY, CDR2 FYNNEI. There are 14 residues in the CDR3. Written as DNA, the CDR3 is TGTGCCAGCACCGAGAGGCCAAGCTCCTACGAGCAGTACTTC. Translation gives CASTERPSSYEQYF.

The rearrangement links TRBV29-1 to TRBJ1-1; D may be TRBD1 (5 bases). The CDR3 is 13 amino acids. Trimming stripped 5 bases from V and 4 bases from J, with 14 bases between. Germline V gene data show CDR1 as SQVTM and CDR2 as ANQGSEA. Written as DNA, the CDR3 is TGCAGCGTTATCAGGGTTGAAGGCACTGAAGCTTTCTTT. Amino acids: CSVIRVEGTEAFF. The full variable domain, completed using reference TRBV29-1 and TRBJ1-1, is SAVISQKPSRDICQRGTSLTIQCQVDSQVTMMFWYRQQPGQSLTLIATANQGSEATYESGFVIDKFPISRPNLTFSTLTVSNMSPEDSSIYLCSVIRVEGTEAFFGQGTRLTVV.

The CDR3, as DNA: TGTGCCAGCAGTACAGACACCAATCAGCCCCAGCATTTT. Translated: CASSTDTNQPQHF. The gene calls are TRBV27 and TRBJ1-5; unclear D gene. There are 13 residues in the CDR3. Germline CDR1 and CDR2: MNHEY and SMNVEV (reference sequence). Trimming cost V 5 bases and J 3 bases, with 8 bases left between them.

This chain connects TRBV28 to TRBJ2-7, with D uncertain. CDR1 MDHEN and CDR2 SYDVKM come from the germline V gene. The CDR3 spans 10 residues. With 5 bases removed from V and 6 bases from J, the gap between germline ends came to 5 bases. DNA for the CDR3: TGTGCCAGCAGTGGGCCCGAGCAGTACTTC. It translates to CASSGPEQYF. The whole variable domain, remainder taken from reference TRBV28 and TRBJ2-7, is DVKVTQSSRYLVKRTGEKVFLECVQDMDHENMFWYRQDPGLGLRLIYFSYDVKMKEKGDIPEGYSVSREKKERFSLILESASTNQTSMYLCASSGPEQYFGPGTRLTVT.

This clonotype was observed a few times. The genes are TRBV6-8 and TRBJ2-3; TRBD2 might be the D (6 bases). Germline V CDR1 and CDR2: MNHGY, SAAAGT. This CDR3 has 13 amino acids. The V and J ends lost 7 bases and 0 bases respectively, with 8 bases between them. The chain's CDR3 is CASKGGSTDTQYF. In nucleotides, the CDR3 is TGTGCCAGCAAAGGAGGGAGCACAGATACGCAGTATTTT.

The chain couples TRBV7-2 to TRBJ2-5; D not certain. Per the germline V gene, CDR1 is SGHTA and CDR2 is FQGNSA. The length of the CDR3 is 13 residues. Trimming left V 0 bases short and J 3 bases short, with 5 bases between. The CDR3 bases are TGTGCCAGCAGCTTAGCGAATAAAGAGACCCAGTACTTC. This codes for CASSLANKETQYF.

The chain couples TRBV6-6 to TRBJ1-6; no firm D call. This CDR3 spans 14 amino acids. CDR1 is MNHNY and CDR2 is SVGAGI in the germline V gene (reference sequence). Trimming cost V 8 bases and J 2 bases, with 10 bases left between them. CDR3 protein: CASSREAYNSPLHF. The CDR3 nucleotides are TGTGCCAGCTCCCGGGAAGCCTATAATTCACCCCTCCACTTT.

A note on this clonotype: One junction end does not reproduce the germline sequence, and a read error may be involved. The J gene is TRBJ1-6, the V gene TRBV7-9; D is unresolved. From germline, CDR1 is SEHNR and CDR2 FQNEAQ (reference sequence). The CDR3 extends over 11 amino acids. The CDR3 region is CAFWVAGKSTF. CDR3 coding DNA: TGTGCTTTCTGGGTTGCAGGCAAATCAACCTTT.

This clonotype showed up just a few times. The chain carries TRBV2 and TRBJ2-1; maybe TRBD1 (7 bases). This CDR3 is built from 11 residues. Germline CDR1 reads SNHLY; CDR2 reads FYNNEI. V lost 3 bases to trimming and J lost 12 bases, with 9 bases between them. The DNA for the CDR3 is TGTGCCAGCAGTGAGCGGGACAGGCAGTTCTTC. It codes for CASSERDRQFF.

This clonotype was detected a few times. V and J are TRBV2 and TRBJ2-7; weak D call: TRBD2 (5 bases). This CDR3 region has 11 residues. V lost 7 bases to trimming and J lost 4 bases, with 8 bases between them. CDR1 and CDR2 from the germline V gene are SNHLY and FYNNEI. The CDR3 region has the DNA TGTGCCAGCAAGAGGGAGTACGAGCAGTACTTC. Translating it yields CASKREYEQYF.

The CDR3 region has the DNA TGTGCCAGCAGCCAACTCCAGAGCTCCTACGAGCAGTACTTC. Encoded protein: CASSQLQSSYEQYF. The V gene is TRBV3-1, the J gene TRBJ2-7, with D unclear. The CDR3 is 14 amino acids. Germline CDR1 reads LGHDT; CDR2 reads YNNKEL (reference sequence). V was clipped by 2 bases and J by 0 bases, with 8 bases between them.

This chain joins TRBV6-8 and TRBJ2-5, with D perhaps given as TRBD1 or TRBD2 (5 bases each). The CDR3 length is 14 residues. CDR1 and CDR2 from the germline V gene are MNHGY and SAAAGT. V was cut by 4 bases and J by 1 base, with 10 bases left in between. The CDR3 DNA reads TGTGCCAGCAGTTCCTGGGGGTCCCAAGAGACCCAGTACTTC. Its protein product is CASSSWGSQETQYF.

The rearrangement joins TRBV7-2 to TRBJ2-3; a weak D match, TRBD1 (7 bases). The CDR3 totals 15 residues. Germline CDR1 SGHTA, CDR2 FQGNSA. Trimming stripped 1 base from V and 3 bases from J, with 11 bases between. The CDR3 DNA follows: TGTGCCAGCAGCTTAGGGGCAGGGGGGACAGATACGCAGTATTTT. It yields the protein CASSLGAGGTDTQYF.

J is TRBJ2-2 and V is TRBV28; 8 bases match TRBD1. Unmatched junction bases numbered 12, after V lost 4 bases and J lost 2 bases. CDR1 is MDHEN, CDR2 SYDVKM, per germline. The CDR3 runs to 18 residues. The DNA for the CDR3 is TGTGCCAGCAGTTCAGGCCTCTGGGACAGGCTTAACACCGGGGAGCTGTTTTTT. This sequence encodes CASSSGLWDRLNTGELFF.

V gene TRBV28 combines with J gene TRBJ2-3; D is undetermined. Between the trimmed V and J ends, which lost 3 bases and 0 bases, there was a span of 1 base. The CDR3 spans 12 residues. Germline CDR1 and CDR2: MDHEN and SYDVKM. The CDR3 loop is CASSLSTDTQYF. CDR3 nucleotide sequence: TGTGCCAGCAGTTTGAGCACAGATACGCAGTATTTT.

V gene TRBV19 combines with J gene TRBJ2-3; 10 nucleotides align to TRBD2. In germline, CDR1 is LNHDA, CDR2 SQIVND (reference sequence). V lost 6 bases and J lost 4; bases outside the gene matches: 4. This CDR3 spans 14 amino acids. CDR3 coding DNA: TGTGCCAGTAGGAGGACTAGCGGATCAGATACGCAGTATTTT. As protein: CASRRTSGSDTQYF.

V gene TRBV3-1 combines with J gene TRBJ2-3; 7 bases are a match to TRBD1. The junction had 4 bases not matched to a gene; V was cut back by 4 bases and J by 9 bases. In germline, CDR1 is LGHDT, CDR2 YNNKEL (reference sequence). The CDR3 loop spans 12 amino acids. CDR3 sequence reads: CASSLGQRTQYF. CDR3 nucleotides: TGTGCCAGCAGCCTGGGACAGAGGACGCAGTATTTT.

This sequence joins TRBV29-1 and TRBJ2-5; TRBD2 aligns across 7 bases. From germline, CDR1 is SQVTM and CDR2 ANQGSEA. This CDR3 has 12 residues. V lost 6 bases and J lost 2; bases outside the gene matches: 3. The CDR3 DNA reads as TGCAGCGTCCTACTAGCGCAAGAGACCCAGTACTTC. Encoded protein: CSVLLAQETQYF. Together with reference TRBV29-1 and TRBJ2-5, the CDR3 gives the full variable domain: SAVISQKPSRDICQRGTSLTIQCQVDSQVTMMFWYRQQPGQSLTLIATANQGSEATYESGFVIDKFPISRPNLTFSTLTVSNMSPEDSSIYLCSVLLAQETQYFGPGTRLLVL.

The rearrangement links TRBV28 to TRBJ1-5; D is undetermined. CDR3 size: 15 residues. V lost 2 bases, J lost 2 bases, and 10 bases lay in between. Germline V gene sequence: CDR1 MDHEN, CDR2 SYDVKM. The chain's CDR3 is CASSLRAGGNQPQHF. CDR3 DNA: TGTGCCAGCAGTTTAAGGGCTGGAGGCAATCAGCCCCAGCATTTT.

The chain uses TRBV18 and TRBJ2-1; 11 nucleotides align to TRBD2. V dropped 3 bases and J dropped 7; count of bases not matched to a gene: 2. The germline gives CDR1 KGHSH, CDR2 LQKENI. The CDR3 consists of 14 residues. CDR3 sequence reads: CASSPLAGGNEQFF. CDR3 bases: TGTGCCAGCTCACCGCTAGCGGGAGGAAATGAGCAGTTCTTC. Looking up the rest from reference TRBV18 and TRBJ2-1 gives the full variable domain: NAGVMQNPRHLVRRRGQEARLRCSPMKGHSHVYWYRQLPEEGLKFMVYLQKENIIDESGMPKERFSAEFPKEGPSILRIQQVVRGDSAAYFCASSPLAGGNEQFFGPGTRLTVL.

This clonotype has just a few counts. The V gene is TRBV5-4, the J gene TRBJ2-1; 9 bases match TRBD1. CDR3 length equals 14 residues. V gave up 4 bases and J gave up 3 bases; unmatched junction bases: 2. CDR1 SGHNT and CDR2 YYREEE come from the germline V gene (reference sequence). The CDR3 DNA reads TGTGCCAGCAGCCCGGGACAGGGCTACAATGAGCAGTTCTTC. It yields the protein CASSPGQGYNEQFF.

The chain couples TRBV7-8 to TRBJ2-3; D is unresolved. V shed 3 bases and J shed 2 bases, with 3 bases lying between them. This CDR3 contains 12 residues. The germline V gene has CDR1 SGHVS and CDR2 FQNEAQ. The CDR3: CASSLITDTQYF. CDR3 sequence (DNA): TGTGCCAGCAGCTTGATCACAGATACGCAGTATTTT.

The V call is TRBV4-1, the J call TRBJ1-6; D call uncertain. Germline-derived CDR1 and CDR2 are MGHRA and YSYEKL. The length of the CDR3 is 13 residues. The V and J ends lost 4 bases and 15 bases respectively, with 16 bases between them. CDR3 protein: CASSPAPGRVLHF. CDR3 nucleotides: TGCGCCAGCAGCCCCGCGCCTGGTCGGGTCCTCCACTTT.

This clonotype was counted a single time. This chain joins TRBV28 and TRBJ1-1; no definite D call. The V end was cut by 5 bases, the J end by 6 bases, with 22 bases between. Germline loops: CDR1 MDHEN, CDR2 SYDVKM. This CDR3 contains 16 residues. The DNA for the CDR3 is TGTGCCAGCAGTACCCCAACGGGCTACCCGAGGGCTGAAGCTTTCTTT. Translating gives CASSTPTGYPRAEAFF.

This clonotype was counted only a few times. The chain joins TRBV5-8 to TRBJ1-5; weak D call: TRBD1 (5 bases). Trimming removed 4 bases at V and 0 bases at J, with 11 bases between. CDR1 and CDR2 (germline): SGHTS, YDEGEE. The CDR3 extends over 15 amino acids. This chain's CDR3 is CASSAGTDSNQPQHF. The CDR3 coding sequence is TGTGCCAGCAGCGCCGGGACGGATAGCAATCAGCCCCAGCATTTT.

The V and J genes are TRBV7-6 and TRBJ2-5; 7 bases line up with TRBD2. V trimming: 5 bases; J trimming: 5 bases; junction bases outside the gene matches: 8. The CDR3 has 14 residues. Germline CDR1 reads SGHVS; CDR2 reads FNYEAQ. The CDR3 sequence is CASSTRSGTETQYF. In DNA, the CDR3 is TGTGCCAGCAGCACGCGCAGCGGGACGGAGACCCAGTACTTC.

By sample share, this clonotype is medium-sized. J is TRBJ2-7 and V is TRBV6-2 or TRBV6-3, with TRBD2 matching 10 bases. The J segment lost 3 bases and the V segment lost 4 bases, leaving 15 bases of the junction unmatched. Germline CDR1 reads MNHEY; CDR2 reads SVGEGT. The CDR3 sequence is 18 residues long. The CDR3 protein is CASSSPMSGTSVDYEQYF. The CDR3 bases are TGTGCCAGCAGTTCACCCATGTCCGGGACTAGCGTCGACTACGAGCAGTACTTC.

This chain uses TRBV28 with TRBJ2-7; 7 nucleotides line up with TRBD2. The V gene's germline CDR1 is MDHEN and CDR2 SYDVKM. The CDR3 covers 13 residues. In DNA form, the CDR3 reads TGTGCAATCCCGCGCGGGAGCTCCTACGAGCAGTACTTC. This sequence encodes CAIPRGSSYEQYF.

V and J are TRBV12-3 or TRBV12-4 and TRBJ1-2, with 7 positions matching TRBD1. The CDR3 loop spans 16 amino acids. The V and J ends lost 6 bases and 7 bases, in that order; junction bases with no gene match: 17. Here the CDR3 DNA reads TGTGCCAGCAGCCTTACGGGAGGGGGCCGTGGCTCTGGCTACACCTTC. This gives the protein CASSLTGGGRGSGYTF.

V gene TRBV19 combines with J gene TRBJ1-5, with D unclear. Germline V lookup: CDR1 LNHDA, CDR2 SQIVND (reference sequence). V lost 5 bases and J lost 2, with 13 bases in between. This CDR3 has 15 amino acids. The CDR3 spells CASSSPAIRNQPQHF. DNA of the CDR3: TGTGCCAGTAGTTCCCCCGCGATCCGCAATCAGCCCCAGCATTTT.

The chain couples TRBV6-1 to TRBJ2-3; TRBD2 aligns across 9 bases. V lost 8 bases, J lost 2 bases, and 11 bases stayed unmatched. The CDR3 is 16 amino acids. Germline CDR1 and CDR2: MNHNS and SASEGT. The CDR3 protein is CASLKIAGAFTDTQYF. The CDR3 DNA sequence: TGTGCCAGCCTAAAAATAGCGGGGGCCTTCACAGATACGCAGTATTTT.